The 6 T cell receptor beta chains presented below share a single source sample, sequenced in a study of blood T cell repertoires in COVID-19. Clones were sequenced by immunoSEQ multiplex PCR, and TCRdb holds only the in-frame ones, with some missing. The data show about 240,000 clones, around 86% seen once. Sequencing was performed on peripheral blood. The receptors come from a woman between 45 and 65 years old with COVID-19, enrolled during active disease.

The chain links TRBV11-3 to TRBJ2-3, with a possible D match to TRBD1 (5 bases). This CDR3 contains 15 residues. The germline V gene has CDR1 SGHNT and CDR2 YENEEA. The V gene lost 5 bases and the J gene lost 2 bases, with 14 bases spanning the gap. The CDR3 here is CASSVGQGPTDTQYF. CDR3 coding DNA: TGTGCCAGCAGCGTGGGGCAGGGTCCCACAGATACGCAGTATTTT.

This clone was counted a single time. The CDR3 spells CASSYGTGWEQYF. The CDR3 DNA is TGTGCCAGCAGTTACGGGACAGGGTGGGAGCAGTACTTC. V usage is TRBV6-2 or TRBV6-3 and J usage is TRBJ2-7, with TRBD1 matching over 9 bases. V dropped 2 bases and J dropped 7; count of bases not matched to a gene: 3. This CDR3 region has 13 residues. The germline CDR1 and CDR2 sequences are MNHEY and SVGEGT.

Comment on this clone: This specimen includes other DNA sequences encoding the same CDR3. The chain couples TRBV11-2 to TRBJ1-1, with D possibly matching TRBD1 (5 bases). Germline V gene sequence: CDR1 SGHAT, CDR2 FQNNGV. This CDR3 has 13 amino acids. Deletions cut 5 bases from V and 1 base from J, with 8 bases between. The CDR3 DNA is TGTGCCAGCAGCCTCGGACAGAACACTGAAGCTTTCTTT. It is translated as CASSLGQNTEAFF.

In this sample, this clone turned up once. This chain joins TRBV12-5 and TRBJ1-3; the match to TRBD1 covers 7 bases. The CDR3 length is 14 residues. The V segment lost 3 bases and the J segment 3 bases; nucleotides outside the gene matches: 2. The germline CDR1 and CDR2 sequences are LGHNT and FRNRAP. CDR3 DNA: TGTGCTAGTGGTTTATCAGGGGGTGGAAACACCATATATTTT. Amino acid sequence: CASGLSGGGNTIYF.

The rearrangement uses TRBV5-1 and TRBJ1-3; TRBD1 matches at 7 bases. This CDR3 spans 16 amino acids. The ends lost 4 bases at V and 8 bases at J; junction bases unmatched: 15. The germline V gene encodes CDR1 SGHRS and CDR2 YFSETQ. The CDR3 reads CASSAEPGQRRDTIYF. Written as DNA, the CDR3 is TGCGCCAGCAGCGCGGAACCGGGACAGAGGAGAGACACCATATATTTT. The full variable domain, its missing parts supplied by reference TRBV5-1 and TRBJ1-3, is KAGVTQTPRYLIKTRGQQVTLSCSPISGHRSVSWYQQTPGQGLQFLFEYFSETQRNKGNFPGRFSGRQFSNSRSEMNVSTLELGDSALYLCASSAEPGQRRDTIYFGEGSWLTVV.

The chain recombines TRBV5-4 with TRBJ1-1, with D hard to call. This CDR3 is 14 amino acids long. CDR1 and CDR2 from the germline V gene are SGHNT and YYREEE (reference sequence). Trimming pared 0 bases from V and 2 bases from J, leaving 8 bases between. The CDR3 is CASSLDRSNTEAFF. DNA for the CDR3: TGTGCCAGCAGCTTGGACAGATCTAACACTGAAGCTTTCTTT.